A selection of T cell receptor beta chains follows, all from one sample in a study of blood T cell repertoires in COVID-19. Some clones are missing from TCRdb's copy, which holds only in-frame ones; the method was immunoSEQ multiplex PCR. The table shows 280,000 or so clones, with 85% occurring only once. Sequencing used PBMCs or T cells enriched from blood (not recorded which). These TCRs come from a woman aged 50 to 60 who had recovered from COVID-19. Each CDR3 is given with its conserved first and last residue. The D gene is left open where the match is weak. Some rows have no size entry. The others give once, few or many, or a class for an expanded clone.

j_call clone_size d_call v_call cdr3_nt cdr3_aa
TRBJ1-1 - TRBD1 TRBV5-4 TGTGCCAGCAGCTTGGGGACAGGGGTGAACACTGAAGCTTTCTTT CASSLGTGVNTEAFF
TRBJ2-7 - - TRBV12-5 TGTGCTAGTGGTTTGGTACAAGACGGAGGACTGTTACCCTACGAGCAGTACTTC CASGLVQDGGLLPYEQYF
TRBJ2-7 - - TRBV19 TGTGCCAGTACCTCCTCACCCGGACACTGTTACGAGCAGTACTTC CASTSSPGHCYEQYF
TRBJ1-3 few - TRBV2 TGTGCCAGCGCGGGGGCTGGAAACACCATATATTTT CASAGAGNTIYF
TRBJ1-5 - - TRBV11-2 TGTGCCAGCAGCTTAGACAGGGAACATCAGCCCCAGCATTTT CASSLDREHQPQHF
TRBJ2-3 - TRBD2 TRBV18 TGTGCCAGCCTTTATCCGGGACTAGTACCAGATACGCAGTATTTT CASLYPGLVPDTQYF
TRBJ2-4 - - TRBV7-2 TGTGCCAGCAGCCTGGACATCGTAGCCAAAAACATTCAGTACTTC CASSLDIVAKNIQYF
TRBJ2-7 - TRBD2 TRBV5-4 TGTGCCAGCAATGCGGGAGTGGAAGACGAGCAGTACTTC CASNAGVEDEQYF
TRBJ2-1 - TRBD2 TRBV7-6 TGTGCCAGCAGCTCTACTAGCGGGAGAGGCGATGAGCAGTTCTTC CASSSTSGRGDEQFF
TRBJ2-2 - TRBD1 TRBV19 TGTGCCAGTAGTATAGAGCCGGGACAGGGTCTTGCCGGGGAGCTGTTTTTT CASSIEPGQGLAGELFF
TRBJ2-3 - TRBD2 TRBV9 TGTGCCAGCAGCGTTGGACTAGCGGGAGGGAAGGATACGCAGTATTTT CASSVGLAGGKDTQYF
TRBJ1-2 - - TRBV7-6 TGTGCCAGCAGCTTATACGCGGATCCTAACTATGGCTACACCTTC CASSLYADPNYGYTF
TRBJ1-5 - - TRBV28 TGTGCCAGCAGGCCGGGCTTCCGGGCGGGAAATCAGCCCCAGCATTTT CASRPGFRAGNQPQHF
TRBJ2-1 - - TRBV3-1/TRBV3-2 TGTGCCAGCAGCCACCCGGGGGCTAGCGGATACAATGAGCAGTTCTTC CASSHPGASGYNEQFF
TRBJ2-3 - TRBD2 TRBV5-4 TGTGCCAGCAGCTCCGCCGGGACTAGGAGTGCAGATACGCAGTATTTT CASSSAGTRSADTQYF
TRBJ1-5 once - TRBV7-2 TGTGCCAGCAGCTTAGATTCGGGGGATCAGCCCCAGCATTTT CASSLDSGDQPQHF
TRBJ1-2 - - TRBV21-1 TGTGCCAGCAGCAAAGAAGGCGAAGGGGCGACTCTCTATGGCTACACCTTC CASSKEGEGATLYGYTF